This T cell receptor beta chain stems from a study of coeliac disease. Study-wide points: Control samples showed higher TRB and TRG clonality than intraepithelial and lamina propria samples in active celiac disease. Unbiased detection of gliadin-specific T cells was judged not feasible with this approach. TRB repertoires were largely private, with most amino acid sequences found in only one sample.

A remark on this clone: Its target is not known. A junction boundary mismatches the germline segment, possibly from a read error.

One frozen approximately 470,000-cell aliquot per fraction was sequenced. From germline, CDR1 is SGHNT and CDR2 YENEEA. This CDR3 is 12 amino acids long. Produced via immunoSEQ multiplex PCR; TCRdb's table is partial and in-frame only. The sample consists of 3,000 to 4,000 clones, roughly 70% of them appearing once. This rearrangement joins TRBV11-3 to TRBJ2-1; D unresolved. This TCR was recovered from a woman aged 60-75 years with active celiac disease. The sample was intraepithelial lymphocytes from the gut. The DNA of the CDR3 is TGTGCCAGCAGCTTTCTTATATGGCCCGTGGTCTTC. This translates into CASSFLIWPVVF.